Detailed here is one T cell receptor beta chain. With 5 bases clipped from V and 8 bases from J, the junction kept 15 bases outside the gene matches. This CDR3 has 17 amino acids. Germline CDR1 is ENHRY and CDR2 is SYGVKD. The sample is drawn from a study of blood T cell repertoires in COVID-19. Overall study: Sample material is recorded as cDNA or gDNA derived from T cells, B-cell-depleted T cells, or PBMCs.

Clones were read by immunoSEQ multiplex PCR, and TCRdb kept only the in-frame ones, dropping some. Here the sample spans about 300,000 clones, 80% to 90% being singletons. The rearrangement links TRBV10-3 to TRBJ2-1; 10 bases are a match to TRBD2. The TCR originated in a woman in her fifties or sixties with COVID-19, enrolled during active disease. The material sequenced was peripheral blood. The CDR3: CAISSREASGSNHEQFF. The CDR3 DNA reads TGTGCCATCAGTTCCCGAGAGGCTAGCGGGAGTAATCATGAGCAGTTCTTC.